Listed below are T cell receptor beta chains from one sample, sequenced in a study of Tregs in tolerant kidney transplant recipients. TCRdb's table, derived via immunoSEQ multiplex PCR, lists solely in-frame clones and lacks some. This sample has about 240,000 clones, with around 81% found just once. What was sequenced was CD4+ T cells from blood. These receptors were obtained from a human donor in good health. Both conserved end residues are part of each CDR3. D genes are given only for firm matches. Expanded clones are given a class, and other clones once, few, many or no size at all.

v_gene: TRBV27
d_gene: TRBD2
abundance: few
j_gene: TRBJ2-3
CDR3nt: TGTGCCAGCAGGGGCGGGGGACCCGCCGGGGATACGCAGTATTTT
CDR3aa: CASRGGGPAGDTQYF

v_gene: TRBV2
d_gene: -
abundance: -
j_gene: TRBJ2-1
CDR3nt: TGTGCCAGCAACAGGGTCACCTACAATGAGCAGTTCTTC
CDR3aa: CASNRVTYNEQFF

v_gene: TRBV19
d_gene: TRBD1
abundance: once
j_gene: TRBJ1-1
CDR3nt: TGTGCCAGTAGTAGGGGACAGGTCCTGAACACTGAAGCTTTCTTT
CDR3aa: CASSRGQVLNTEAFF

v_gene: TRBV6-1
d_gene: TRBD1
abundance: -
j_gene: TRBJ1-2
CDR3nt: TGTGCCAGCAGAATCTTGACGGACAGGGTCTATGGCTACACCTTC
CDR3aa: CASRILTDRVYGYTF

v_gene: TRBV6-6
d_gene: -
abundance: -
j_gene: TRBJ2-3
CDR3nt: TGTGCCAGCACCCGCCCAGGTACGGATACGCAGTATTTT
CDR3aa: CASTRPGTDTQYF

v_gene: TRBV4-2
d_gene: -
abundance: -
j_gene: TRBJ1-1
CDR3nt: TGTGCCAGCAGCCAAGATGACAGATACATTGAAGCTTTCTTT
CDR3aa: CASSQDDRYIEAFF

v_gene: TRBV21-1
d_gene: -
abundance: -
j_gene: TRBJ1-5
CDR3nt: TGTGCCAGCGGTTGTGGGGATAAAGTCAATCAGCCCCAGCATTTT
CDR3aa: CASGCGDKVNQPQHF

v_gene: TRBV30
d_gene: TRBD2
abundance: -
j_gene: TRBJ2-1
CDR3nt: TGTGCCTCCGGGACTAGCGGATACAATGAGCAGTTCTTC
CDR3aa: CASGTSGYNEQFF

v_gene: TRBV9
d_gene: TRBD2
abundance: -
j_gene: TRBJ2-3
CDR3nt: TGTGCCAGCAGCGTATTGCCTAGCGGAGGCACAGATACGCAGTATTTT
CDR3aa: CASSVLPSGGTDTQYF

v_gene: TRBV15
d_gene: -
abundance: -
j_gene: TRBJ2-1
CDR3nt: TGTGCCACCAGCAGAGATGGATCCAGGAGGCGGTTGTGGGATGAGCAGTTCTTC
CDR3aa: CATSRDGSRRRLWDEQFF

v_gene: TRBV6-5
d_gene: -
abundance: -
j_gene: TRBJ1-2
CDR3nt: TGTGCCAGCCGACGGGGGGGGCTTTTTGGCTACACCTTC
CDR3aa: CASRRGGLFGYTF

v_gene: TRBV2
d_gene: -
abundance: -
j_gene: TRBJ1-2
CDR3nt: TGTGCCAGCAGTGTAACAGGGCCTAACTATGGCTACACCTTC
CDR3aa: CASSVTGPNYGYTF

v_gene: TRBV5-1
d_gene: TRBD2
abundance: -
j_gene: TRBJ2-1
CDR3nt: TGCGCCAGCAACACACTAGCGGGGGCCTACAATGAGCAGTTCTTC
CDR3aa: CASNTLAGAYNEQFF

v_gene: TRBV9
d_gene: TRBD1
abundance: once
j_gene: TRBJ1-2
CDR3nt: TGTGCCAGCAGCGGATTCGGACAGGGCTATGGCTACACCTTC
CDR3aa: CASSGFGQGYGYTF

v_gene: TRBV18
d_gene: -
abundance: -
j_gene: TRBJ1-1
CDR3nt: TGTGCCAGCTCACTGACAGAAATAGAGAACACTGAAGCTTTCTTT
CDR3aa: CASSLTEIENTEAFF

v_gene: TRBV6-5
d_gene: -
abundance: -
j_gene: TRBJ2-1
CDR3nt: TGTGCCAGCAGTTCCACTAGGAAACACAATGAGCAGTTCTTC
CDR3aa: CASSSTRKHNEQFF

v_gene: TRBV5-4
d_gene: -
abundance: -
j_gene: TRBJ1-2
CDR3nt: TGTGCCAGCAGCTTTGGCAGAGGGGCGACGTATGGCTACACCTTC
CDR3aa: CASSFGRGATYGYTF

v_gene: TRBV6-5
d_gene: TRBD1
abundance: -
j_gene: TRBJ1-1
CDR3nt: TGTGCCAGCAAACTTCTGGGACAGTTGAACACTGAAGCTTTCTTT
CDR3aa: CASKLLGQLNTEAFF

v_gene: TRBV27
d_gene: -
abundance: -
j_gene: TRBJ1-6
CDR3nt: TGTGCCAGCAGTTTAGTACCAGTGGGTTATAATTCACCCCTCCACTTT
CDR3aa: CASSLVPVGYNSPLHF

v_gene: TRBV11-2
d_gene: -
abundance: -
j_gene: TRBJ2-5
CDR3nt: TGTGCCAGCAGCTTAGATCAGAGCATGGCGGTTCAAGAGACCCAGTACTTC
CDR3aa: CASSLDQSMAVQETQYF

v_gene: TRBV4-1
d_gene: -
abundance: -
j_gene: TRBJ2-7
CDR3nt: TGCGCCAGCAGGCGAGGAGGGAGGGGGGACGAGCAGTACTTC
CDR3aa: CASRRGGRGDEQYF

v_gene: TRBV5-1
d_gene: -
abundance: -
j_gene: TRBJ1-2
CDR3nt: TGCGCCAGCAGAAGGGAGACAGGAATCAACTATGGCTACACCTTC
CDR3aa: CASRRETGINYGYTF

v_gene: TRBV6-5
d_gene: TRBD2
abundance: -
j_gene: TRBJ2-1
CDR3nt: TGTGCCAGCAGTGCCCCGGGACTAGCGGTTAATGAGCAGTTCTTC
CDR3aa: CASSAPGLAVNEQFF

v_gene: TRBV2
d_gene: TRBD2
abundance: -
j_gene: TRBJ2-3
CDR3nt: TGTGCCAGCAGGGGAGCGGGGTTCACAGATACGCAGTATTTT
CDR3aa: CASRGAGFTDTQYF

v_gene: TRBV5-1
d_gene: -
abundance: once
j_gene: TRBJ2-2
CDR3nt: TGCGCCAGCAGCTTATTGGAGGGTACCGGGGAGCTGTTTTTT
CDR3aa: CASSLLEGTGELFF

v_gene: TRBV5-6
d_gene: -
abundance: -
j_gene: TRBJ2-7
CDR3nt: TGTGCCAGCAGCGAGCAGGGTATCCCCTACGAGCAGTACTTC
CDR3aa: CASSEQGIPYEQYF

v_gene: TRBV12-5
d_gene: -
abundance: -
j_gene: TRBJ1-2
CDR3nt: TGTGCTAGTGGTTTTGGGCAGGACCTTCGGGGCTACACCTTC
CDR3aa: CASGFGQDLRGYTF

v_gene: TRBV5-5
d_gene: TRBD1
abundance: -
j_gene: TRBJ1-2
CDR3nt: TGTGCCAGCAGCTTTTCCTCCCCCGGGACAGGGGGCGGGTATGGCTACACCTTC
CDR3aa: CASSFSSPGTGGGYGYTF

v_gene: TRBV6-4
d_gene: TRBD2
abundance: -
j_gene: TRBJ2-2
CDR3nt: TGTGCCAGCAGCCCTCCCGGGGGGGGATCGAACACCGGGGAGCTGTTTTTT
CDR3aa: CASSPPGGGSNTGELFF

v_gene: TRBV7-9
d_gene: -
abundance: -
j_gene: TRBJ1-2
CDR3nt: TGTGCCAGCAGCCCCTATGAGGCAGGTGTCTATGGCTACACTTTC
CDR3aa: CASSPYEAGVYGYTF

v_gene: TRBV6-1
d_gene: -
abundance: -
j_gene: TRBJ1-5
CDR3nt: TGTGCCAGCAGTGTGGGAGGACTGAGCAATCAGCCCCAGCATTTT
CDR3aa: CASSVGGLSNQPQHF

v_gene: TRBV4-1
d_gene: TRBD1
abundance: -
j_gene: TRBJ2-4
CDR3nt: TGCGCCAGCAGGGAGGGCAGGGGGCGAAACATTCAGTACTTC
CDR3aa: CASREGRGRNIQYF

v_gene: TRBV9
d_gene: -
abundance: once
j_gene: TRBJ1-2
CDR3nt: TGTGCCAGCAGCGTAGGTGGGGCCCTAAACCGAGACTATGGCTACACCTTC
CDR3aa: CASSVGGALNRDYGYTF

v_gene: TRBV6-5
d_gene: TRBD2
abundance: once
j_gene: TRBJ2-1
CDR3nt: TGTGCCAGCAGTTATTACGTGGGAGGGCCCGACAATGAGCAGTTCTTC
CDR3aa: CASSYYVGGPDNEQFF

v_gene: TRBV19
d_gene: TRBD1
abundance: medium-sized
j_gene: TRBJ1-5
CDR3nt: TGTGCCAGTAGTATCGAGTGGACAGGGGTCGATAGCAATCAGCCCCAGCATTTT
CDR3aa: CASSIEWTGVDSNQPQHF

v_gene: TRBV7-2
d_gene: -
abundance: -
j_gene: TRBJ2-1
CDR3nt: TGTGCCAGCAGCTTGTCAGCGTGGCGGGCCGTATACAATGAGCAGTTCTTC
CDR3aa: CASSLSAWRAVYNEQFF

v_gene: TRBV19
d_gene: TRBD2
abundance: -
j_gene: TRBJ2-2
CDR3nt: TGTGCCAGTAGTATAGGTAGCGGGATCCCCGGGGAGCTGTTTTTT
CDR3aa: CASSIGSGIPGELFF

v_gene: TRBV2
d_gene: -
abundance: -
j_gene: TRBJ1-5
CDR3nt: TGTGCCAGCAGAGAGGGACCGCCAAATCAGCCCCAGCATTTT
CDR3aa: CASREGPPNQPQHF

v_gene: TRBV10-1
d_gene: -
abundance: -
j_gene: TRBJ2-2
CDR3nt: TGCGCCAGCAGTGGACGGGCCCCGAAGGCGACCGGGGAGCTGTTTTTT
CDR3aa: CASSGRAPKATGELFF

v_gene: TRBV5-8
d_gene: -
abundance: -
j_gene: TRBJ1-2
CDR3nt: TGTGCCAGCAGCTTGGGGTACGCCTATGGCTACACCTTC
CDR3aa: CASSLGYAYGYTF

v_gene: TRBV5-1
d_gene: -
abundance: -
j_gene: TRBJ2-3
CDR3nt: TGCGCCAGCAGCTTGGGGACTGCCCTCAACACAGATACGCAGTATTTT
CDR3aa: CASSLGTALNTDTQYF

v_gene: TRBV7-6
d_gene: TRBD1
abundance: -
j_gene: TRBJ1-2
CDR3nt: TGTGCCAGCAGCTTAGCCCAGGGGGCTACGTATGGCTACACCTTC
CDR3aa: CASSLAQGATYGYTF

v_gene: TRBV7-2
d_gene: TRBD1
abundance: -
j_gene: TRBJ2-7
CDR3nt: TGTGCCAGCAGCTTGGCGGACAGGGGCGTCTCCTACGAGCAGTACTTC
CDR3aa: CASSLADRGVSYEQYF

v_gene: TRBV18
d_gene: -
abundance: -
j_gene: TRBJ2-3
CDR3nt: TGTGCCAGCTCACCGTTCCTCGGGTCCCAAGGCACAGATACGCAGTATTTT
CDR3aa: CASSPFLGSQGTDTQYF

v_gene: TRBV7-3
d_gene: -
abundance: -
j_gene: TRBJ2-3
CDR3nt: TGTGCCAGCAGCCCCCGGGCTAGTGCGGATACGCAGTATTTT
CDR3aa: CASSPRASADTQYF

v_gene: TRBV4-1
d_gene: TRBD2
abundance: -
j_gene: TRBJ2-5
CDR3nt: TGCGCCAGCAGCCTCGGGACTAGCGGAGAAGAGACCCAGTACTTC
CDR3aa: CASSLGTSGEETQYF

v_gene: TRBV9
d_gene: -
abundance: -
j_gene: TRBJ2-5
CDR3nt: TGTGCCAGCAGCGTAGAAAGGGCCTCGGGTGAAGAGACCCAGTACTTC
CDR3aa: CASSVERASGEETQYF

v_gene: TRBV7-2
d_gene: -
abundance: -
j_gene: TRBJ1-2
CDR3nt: TGTGCCAGCAGCCGTTATCGGGGTTATGGCTACACCTTC
CDR3aa: CASSRYRGYGYTF

v_gene: TRBV5-1
d_gene: -
abundance: -
j_gene: TRBJ1-2
CDR3nt: TGCGCCAGCAGCCCTGGCGACCGGATACAAGGTTATGGCTACACCTTC
CDR3aa: CASSPGDRIQGYGYTF

v_gene: TRBV5-1
d_gene: -
abundance: few
j_gene: TRBJ1-2
CDR3nt: TGCGCCAGCAGCTTGGCCGGTGGCAGGGAATATGGCTACACCTTC
CDR3aa: CASSLAGGREYGYTF

v_gene: TRBV30
d_gene: -
abundance: -
j_gene: TRBJ2-7
CDR3nt: TGTGCCGCCAGAAGAGGGGGCTACGAGCAGTACTTC
CDR3aa: CAARRGGYEQYF

v_gene: TRBV7-3
d_gene: -
abundance: -
j_gene: TRBJ1-2
CDR3nt: TGTGCCAGCAGCTTAAGTTCGGGGTCCCCTTTCTATGGCTACACCTTC
CDR3aa: CASSLSSGSPFYGYTF